The 32 T cell receptor beta chains given below trace back to one sample, sequenced in a study of T cell responses to AZD1222 COVID-19 vaccine. Here immunoSEQ multiplex PCR was the method, and the copy in TCRdb shows in-frame clones only, minus some. The sample lists more than 60,000 clones, 80% to 90% occurring once. The specimen comprised peripheral blood, sampled 28 days after the second AZD1222 dose. The origin of the receptors is an adult who received the AZD1222 COVID-19 vaccine.

This clone was seen only once. This chain links TRBV19 with TRBJ2-2; D is perhaps TRBD2 (9 bases). Trimming cost V 3 bases and J 3 bases, with 17 bases left between them. CDR3 length: 17 amino acids. Germline lookup yields CDR1 LNHDA and CDR2 SQIVND (reference sequence). This CDR3 reads CASSIGSGGQDTGELFF. In nucleotides, the CDR3 is TGTGCCAGTAGTATCGGTAGCGGGGGACAGGACACCGGGGAGCTGTTTTTT.

The V and J genes are TRBV12-3 or TRBV12-4 and TRBJ2-7; the D gene is possibly TRBD1 (6 bases). The V end was cut by 5 bases, the J end by 4 bases, with 9 bases between. This CDR3 is 12 amino acids long. CDR3 coding DNA: TGTGCCAGCAGTCCGGACAGTTACGAGCAGTACTTC. This gives the protein CASSPDSYEQYF.

This chain links TRBV19 with TRBJ1-2; a weak D match, TRBD1 (5 bases). V was shortened by 7 bases and J by 2 bases, with 17 bases between the two germline ends. Germline CDR1 is LNHDA and CDR2 is SQIVND (reference sequence). The CDR3 length is 15 residues. The CDR3 region has the DNA TGTGCCAGTACCGAAGGGAGGGGAAGGAACTATGGCTACACCTTC. Encoded protein: CASTEGRGRNYGYTF. Drawing the rest from reference TRBV19 and TRBJ1-2, the complete variable domain is DGGITQSPKYLFRKEGQNVTLSCEQNLNHDAMYWYRQDPGQGLRLIYYSQIVNDFQKGDIAEGYSVSREKKESFPLTVTSAQKNPTAFYLCASTEGRGRNYGYTFGSGTRLTVV.

There are a few counts of this clone. The chain is built from TRBV5-8 and TRBJ1-2; D gene unclear. CDR3 length equals 14 residues. With 1 base removed from V and 4 bases from J, the gap between germline ends came to 11 bases. CDR1 and CDR2 (germline): SGHTS, YDEGEE. The CDR3 loop reads CASSLLGSGYGYTF. The DNA for the CDR3 is TGTGCCAGCAGCTTGCTTGGGAGTGGCTATGGCTACACCTTC.

The V and J genes are TRBV30 and TRBJ1-3; no firm D call. Germline lookup yields CDR1 GTSNPN and CDR2 SVGIG (reference sequence). The CDR3 runs 13 residues. Trimming stripped 4 bases from V and 1 base from J, with 8 bases between. CDR3 residues: CAWNRGSGNTIYF. In DNA, the CDR3 is TGTGCCTGGAATCGGGGTTCTGGAAACACCATATATTTT.

The chain has TRBV6-5 and TRBJ2-7; TRBD1 is a possible D gene (6 bases). In germline, CDR1 is MNHEY, CDR2 SVGAGI. The CDR3 runs to 14 residues. V lost 6 bases and J lost 3, with 15 bases in between. CDR3 sequence (DNA): TGTGCCAGCAGCTATAGGACAGTTGGCTACGAGCAGTACTTC. Its translation is CASSYRTVGYEQYF.

The V gene is TRBV7-2, the J gene TRBJ2-5; tentative D call: TRBD2 (6 bases). The CDR3 covers 15 residues. Germline-derived CDR1 and CDR2 are SGHTA and FQGNSA. Trimming shortened V by 4 bases and J by 5 bases, and 17 bases separated the two germline ends. The CDR3 sequence: CASSSSGGGGETQYF. As DNA, the CDR3 is TGTGCCAGCAGCTCGTCCGGGGGTGGAGGCGAGACCCAGTACTTC.

Concerning this clone: Other DNA sequences in the sample encode the same CDR3. The chain is built from TRBV11-3 and TRBJ1-1; D is perhaps TRBD1 (5 bases). The CDR3 consists of 12 residues. V was pared by 5 bases and J by 3 bases, with 7 bases between. Germline V CDR1 and CDR2: SGHNT, YENEEA. CDR3 region: CASSLGDTEAFF. CDR3 in DNA: TGTGCCAGCAGCCTGGGGGACACTGAAGCTTTCTTT. Full variable domain (outside the CDR3, taken from reference TRBV11-3 and TRBJ1-1): EAGVVQSPRYKIIEKKQPVAFWCNPISGHNTLYWYLQNLGQGPELLIRYENEEAVDDSQLPKDRFSAERLKGVDSTLKIQPAELGDSAVYLCASSLGDTEAFFGQGTRLTVV.

This clone was found once. V usage is TRBV11-2 and J usage is TRBJ2-7, with TRBD1 as a possible D gene (5 bases). This CDR3 comprises 12 residues. Germline CDR1 reads SGHAT; CDR2 reads FQNNGV. V gave up 4 bases and J gave up 4 bases, with 8 bases separating them. The CDR3 DNA reads TGTGCCAGCAGCTCCCAGGGTTACGAGCAGTACTTC. This codes for CASSSQGYEQYF.

The chain couples TRBV14 to TRBJ1-1, with TRBD1 matching over 11 bases. Germline lookup yields CDR1 SGHDN and CDR2 FVKESK. V gave up 5 bases and J gave up 8 bases; unmatched junction bases: 10. The CDR3 is 15 residues long. CDR3 nucleotides: TGTGCCAGCAGCTTCTCCGGGACAGGGGGTAGGGAAGCTTTCTTT. It specifies CASSFSGTGGREAFF.

The CDR3 loop reads CASSELAGTYEQYF. The CDR3 bases are TGCGCCAGCAGTGAACTAGCGGGGACCTACGAGCAGTACTTC. The chain links TRBV10-1 to TRBJ2-7, with 10 bases matching TRBD2. In germline, CDR1 is WNHNN, CDR2 SYGVQD (reference sequence). V shed 3 bases, J shed 2 bases, and the junction held 1 base outside the gene matches. The CDR3 runs 14 residues.

This chain uses TRBV18 with TRBJ1-6; no clear D gene. This CDR3 is built from 13 residues. V dropped 2 bases and J dropped 8 bases, with 7 bases sitting between them. The germline V gene has CDR1 KGHSH and CDR2 LQKENI. CDR3 in amino acids: CASSPDVYSPLHF. The CDR3 nucleotides are TGTGCCAGCTCACCAGATGTGTATTCACCCCTCCACTTT. Based on the CDR3 plus reference TRBV18 and TRBJ1-6, the full variable domain is NAGVMQNPRHLVRRRGQEARLRCSPMKGHSHVYWYRQLPEEGLKFMVYLQKENIIDESGMPKERFSAEFPKEGPSILRIQQVVRGDSAAYFCASSPDVYSPLHFGNGTRLTVT.

The chain employs TRBV15 and TRBJ2-2; D not certain. The CDR3 has 13 residues. Germline V lookup: CDR1 LNHNV, CDR2 YYDKDF (reference sequence). V was pared by 0 bases and J by 7 bases, with 6 bases between. DNA for the CDR3: TGTGCCACCAGCAGAGATCGAATCGGGGAGCTGTTTTTT. Amino acids: CATSRDRIGELFF. Looking up the rest from reference TRBV15 and TRBJ2-2 gives the full variable domain: DAMVIQNPRYQVTQFGKPVTLSCSQTLNHNVMYWYQQKSSQAPKLLFHYYDKDFNNEADTPDNFQSRRPNTSFCFLDIRSPGLGDTAMYLCATSRDRIGELFFGEGSRLTVL.

The chain combines TRBV25-1 with TRBJ1-4; D uncertain. The CDR3 totals 15 residues. Trimming pared 6 bases from V and 5 bases from J, leaving 16 bases between. The germline gives CDR1 MGHDK, CDR2 SYGVNS. The CDR3, as DNA: TGTGCCAGCAGCGGCCCTGTGACGCCAAATGAAAAACTGTTTTTT. Translation: CASSGPVTPNEKLFF.

This clone has a single count. The V call is TRBV5-1, the J call TRBJ2-2, with D perhaps matching TRBD1 or TRBD2 (6 bases each). There are 15 residues in the CDR3. The germline gives CDR1 SGHRS, CDR2 YFSETQ. V dropped 4 bases and J dropped 6 bases, with 16 bases sitting between them. The CDR3 nucleotides read TGCGCCAGCAGCCGGGTGGCAGGGGAGGCCGGGGAGCTGTTTTTT. The encoded protein is CASSRVAGEAGELFF. The entire variable domain, with the rest obtained from reference TRBV5-1 and TRBJ2-2, is as follows: KAGVTQTPRYLIKTRGQQVTLSCSPISGHRSVSWYQQTPGQGLQFLFEYFSETQRNKGNFPGRFSGRQFSNSRSEMNVSTLELGDSALYLCASSRVAGEAGELFFGEGSRLTVL.

V gene TRBV9 combines with J gene TRBJ1-1; no firm D call. This CDR3 has 14 amino acids. The germline V gene encodes CDR1 SGDLS and CDR2 YYNGEE. Trimming took off 4 bases at V and 4 bases at J, with 14 bases between the two ends. The CDR3 DNA is TGTGCCAGCAGCCCCGGGTGGAGAGGCACTGAAGCTTTCTTT. The encoded protein is CASSPGWRGTEAFF.

The rearrangement links TRBV6-5 to TRBJ1-3, with D perhaps TRBD1 (6 bases). Trimming shortened V by 11 bases and J by 7 bases, and 18 bases separated the two germline ends. Germline CDR1 is MNHEY and CDR2 is SVGAGI. The CDR3 covers 13 residues. This CDR3 reads CASWGAIVNTIYF. CDR3 DNA: TGTGCCTCCTGGGGGGCTATTGTGAACACCATATATTTT.

V is TRBV5-8 and J is TRBJ1-2; weak D call: TRBD1 (6 bases). Trimming took 5 bases from V and 3 from J, leaving 11 bases between them. The length of the CDR3 is 13 residues. CDR1 is SGHTS and CDR2 is YDEGEE in the germline V gene. CDR3 nucleotides: TGTGCCAGCAGTCTGAGGGGGGACTATGGCTACACCTTC. Translation: CASSLRGDYGYTF.

DNA of the CDR3: TGCAGCGTTGAGGAAGATAGTTGGGGGACCCAGTACTTC. Protein product: CSVEEDSWGTQYF. V is TRBV29-1 and J is TRBJ2-5, with unresolved D. Germline V lookup: CDR1 SQVTM, CDR2 ANQGSEA. This CDR3 region has 13 residues. Deletions cut 3 bases from V and 7 bases from J, with 15 bases between.

The rearrangement uses TRBV9 and TRBJ2-5; D is unclear. V lost 0 bases and J lost 2, with 8 bases in between. Germline values: CDR1 SGDLS, CDR2 YYNGEE. There are 14 residues in the CDR3. The CDR3 nucleotides read TGTGCCAGCAGCGTAGGGGCACTACAAGAGACCCAGTACTTC. Amino acids: CASSVGALQETQYF.

This clone was seen only a few times. J is TRBJ2-5 and V is TRBV5-1; 7 bases line up with TRBD2. The CDR3 consists of 15 residues. The V gene end was trimmed by 4 bases and the J gene end by 5 bases; junction bases not matched to a gene: 11. Germline CDR1 and CDR2: SGHRS and YFSETQ. The CDR3 coding sequence is TGCGCCAGCAGCGAAGCTAGCGGTAGGAGGGAGACCCAGTACTTC. This encodes CASSEASGRRETQYF.

The genes are TRBV7-9 and TRBJ1-2, with unresolved D. Germline CDR1 is SEHNR and CDR2 is FQNEAQ (reference sequence). The CDR3 loop spans 13 amino acids. V gave up 6 bases and J gave up 3 bases, with 11 bases separating them. CDR3 coding DNA: TGTGCCAGCAGGCGACCCGGGGACTATGGCTACACCTTC. It specifies CASRRPGDYGYTF.

The rearrangement links TRBV18 to TRBJ2-2, with unresolved D. Trimming pared 3 bases from V and 3 bases from J, leaving 5 bases between. Germline CDR1 is KGHSH and CDR2 is LQKENI. The CDR3 consists of 13 residues. CDR3 protein: CASSPLDTGELFF. CDR3 nucleotide sequence: TGTGCCAGCTCACCCTTGGACACCGGGGAGCTGTTTTTT.

This chain uses TRBV2 with TRBJ2-7; D gene uncertain. Germline CDR1 is SNHLY and CDR2 is FYNNEI. Trimming shortened V by 8 bases and J by 9 bases, and 14 bases separated the two germline ends. The CDR3 contains 11 residues. CDR3 nucleotides: TGTGCCAGCGGCCAGGCCTGGGGGCAGTACTTC. It is translated as CASGQAWGQYF.

J is TRBJ1-2 and V is TRBV2; D may be TRBD1 (5 bases). V was pared by 4 bases and J by 8 bases, with 11 bases between. Germline-derived CDR1 and CDR2 are SNHLY and FYNNEI. The CDR3 has 12 residues. In nucleotides, the CDR3 is TGTGCCAGCAGTGTCGGAGGGGACGGCTACACCTTC. It is translated as CASSVGGDGYTF.

This rearrangement joins TRBV5-5 to TRBJ1-2, with D possibly matching TRBD1 (5 bases). The V and J ends lost 3 bases and 7 bases respectively, with 13 bases between them. Germline-derived CDR1 and CDR2 are SGHKS and YYEKEE (reference sequence). This CDR3 contains 13 residues. In nucleotides, the CDR3 is TGTGCCAGCAGCTCCCAGTATGACAGTGGCTACACCTTC. Its protein product is CASSSQYDSGYTF.

This clone was detected only a few times. The chain carries TRBV2 and TRBJ1-1; 8 bases agree with TRBD1. The CDR3 consists of 14 residues. The germline V gene has CDR1 SNHLY and CDR2 FYNNEI. After removal of 6 bases from V and 3 bases from J, the junction contained 6 bases not matched to a gene. The CDR3 DNA follows: TGTGCCAGCAGAAGTCCCAGGGGGCACACTGAAGCTTTCTTT. This translates into CASRSPRGHTEAFF. The full variable domain, in which reference TRBV2 and TRBJ1-1 provide the parts outside the CDR3, is EPEVTQTPSHQVTQMGQEVILRCVPISNHLYFYWYRQILGQKVEFLVSFYNNEISEKSEIFDDQFSVERPDGSNFTLKIRSTKLEDSAMYFCASRSPRGHTEAFFGQGTRLTVV.

The rearrangement links TRBV4-3 to TRBJ1-3, with no clear D. Trimming removed 0 bases from V and 1 base from J, with 10 bases in between. CDR1 is LGHNA and CDR2 is YSLEER in the germline V gene. The CDR3 is 16 amino acids. The chain's CDR3 is CASSQDRLGSGNTIYF. The CDR3 bases are TGCGCCAGCAGCCAAGATCGATTGGGGTCTGGAAACACCATATATTTT.

This rearrangement joins TRBV7-9 to TRBJ1-2; D unresolved. The CDR3 consists of 12 residues. The V gene's germline CDR1 is SEHNR and CDR2 FQNEAQ (reference sequence). The V gene lost 11 bases and the J gene lost 8 bases, with 18 bases spanning the gap. Here the CDR3 reads CAGGPPGGGYTF. The CDR3 DNA sequence: TGTGCCGGAGGACCCCCCGGCGGCGGCTACACCTTC. Complete variable domain (other parts from reference TRBV7-9 and TRBJ1-2): DTGVSQNPRHKITKRGQNVTFRCDPISEHNRLYWYRQTLGQGPEFLTYFQNEAQLEKSRLLSDRFSAERPKGSFSTLEIQRTEQGDSAMYLCAGGPPGGGYTFGSGTRLTVV.

The chain is built from TRBV6-4 and TRBJ2-3, with unresolved D. Germline V gives CDR1 MRHNA, CDR2 SNTAGT. This CDR3 has 14 residues. V lost 3 bases, J lost 2 bases, and 9 bases lay in between. The CDR3 spells CASSESASTDTQYF. The CDR3 DNA is TGTGCCAGCAGTGAGAGCGCCTCCACAGATACGCAGTATTTT.

This clone is a singleton in its sample. This CDR3 is CASSIFWDRAFSPLHF. In nucleotides, the CDR3 is TGTGCCAGTAGTATTTTTTGGGACAGGGCATTTTCACCCCTCCACTTT. The chain couples TRBV19 to TRBJ1-6; 9 bases are shared with TRBD1. The CDR3 length is 16 residues. The V gene end was trimmed by 3 bases and the J gene end by 9 bases; junction bases not matched to a gene: 9. Germline assignment: CDR1 LNHDA and CDR2 SQIVND (reference sequence).

V and J are TRBV18 and TRBJ1-2; no clear D gene. Germline assignment: CDR1 KGHSH and CDR2 LQKENI. This CDR3 has 13 residues. V lost 0 bases and J 4 bases, leaving 6 bases between the germline ends. CDR3 sequence reads: CASSPPALYGYTF. For the CDR3, the DNA is TGTGCCAGCTCACCACCGGCCCTCTATGGCTACACCTTC.